This T cell receptor (beta chain) was sequenced for a study of technical replicates of blood from several donors. The V gene end was trimmed by 6 bases and the J gene end by 6 bases; junction bases not matched to a gene: 10. Germline assignment: CDR1 MDHEN and CDR2 SYDVKM. This CDR3 comprises 14 residues. Method: immunoSEQ multiplex PCR; TCRdb's copy keeps in-frame clones and lacks some. The table has fewer than 100,000 clones, around 95% seen once. The source of this sequence is a human donor in good health. Specimen: T cells isolated from PBMCs. This chain joins TRBV28 and TRBJ1-2, with 7 bases that match TRBD1. The CDR3 reads CASSTTGETHGYTF. CDR3 in DNA: TGTGCCAGCAGCACAACAGGGGAAACTCATGGCTACACCTTC.